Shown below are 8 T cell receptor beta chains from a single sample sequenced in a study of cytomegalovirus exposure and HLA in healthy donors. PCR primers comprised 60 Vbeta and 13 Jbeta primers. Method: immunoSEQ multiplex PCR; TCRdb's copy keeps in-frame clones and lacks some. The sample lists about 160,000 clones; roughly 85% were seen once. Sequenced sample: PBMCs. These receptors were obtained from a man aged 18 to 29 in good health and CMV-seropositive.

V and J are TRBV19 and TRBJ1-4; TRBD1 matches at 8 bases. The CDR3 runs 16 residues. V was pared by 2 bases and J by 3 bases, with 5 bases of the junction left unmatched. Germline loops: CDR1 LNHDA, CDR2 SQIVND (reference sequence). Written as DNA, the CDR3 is TGTGCCAGTAGTATAACGCCAGGGGGCGCTAATGAAAAACTGTTTTTT. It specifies CASSITPGGANEKLFF.

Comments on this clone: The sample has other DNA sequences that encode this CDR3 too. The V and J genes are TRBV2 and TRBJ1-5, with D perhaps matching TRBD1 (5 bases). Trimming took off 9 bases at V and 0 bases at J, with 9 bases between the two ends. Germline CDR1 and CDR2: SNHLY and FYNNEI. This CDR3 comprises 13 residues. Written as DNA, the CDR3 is TGTGCCAGTGACAGAGATAGCAATCAGCCCCAGCATTTT. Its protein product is CASDRDSNQPQHF. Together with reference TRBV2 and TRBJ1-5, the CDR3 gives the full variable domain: EPEVTQTPSHQVTQMGQEVILRCVPISNHLYFYWYRQILGQKVEFLVSFYNNEISEKSEIFDDQFSVERPDGSNFTLKIRSTKLEDSAMYFCASDRDSNQPQHFGDGTRLSIL.

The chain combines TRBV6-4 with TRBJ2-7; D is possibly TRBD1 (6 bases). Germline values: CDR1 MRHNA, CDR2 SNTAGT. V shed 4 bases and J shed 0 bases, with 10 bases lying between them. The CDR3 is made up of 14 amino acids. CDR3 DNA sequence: TGTGCCAGCAGTGCCCAACAGGGCTCCTACGAGCAGTACTTC. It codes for CASSAQQGSYEQYF.

For the CDR3, the DNA is TGTGCCACCAGGTCTAGCGGGGGGGCCGCACCGAGCACAGATACGCAGTATTTT. This gives the protein CATRSSGGAAPSTDTQYF. The rearrangement uses TRBV10-3 and TRBJ2-3; 12 bases agree with TRBD2. Germline CDR1 and CDR2: ENHRY and SYGVKD. The CDR3 has 18 amino acids. The trim removed 10 bases at V and 0 bases at J, leaving 14 bases unmatched.

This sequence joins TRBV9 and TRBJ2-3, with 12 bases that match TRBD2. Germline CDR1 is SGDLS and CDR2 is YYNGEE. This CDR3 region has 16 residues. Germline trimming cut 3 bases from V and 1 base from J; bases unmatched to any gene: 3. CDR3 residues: CASSGRTSGGTDTQYF. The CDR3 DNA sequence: TGTGCCAGCAGCGGGAGGACTAGCGGGGGCACAGATACGCAGTATTTT.

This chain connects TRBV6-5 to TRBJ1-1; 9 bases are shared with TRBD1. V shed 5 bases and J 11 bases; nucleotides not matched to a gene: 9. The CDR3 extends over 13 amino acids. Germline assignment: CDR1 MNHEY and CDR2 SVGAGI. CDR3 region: CASSRPGTGLAFF. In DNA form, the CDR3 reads TGTGCCAGCAGTCGTCCCGGGACAGGGTTGGCTTTCTTT.

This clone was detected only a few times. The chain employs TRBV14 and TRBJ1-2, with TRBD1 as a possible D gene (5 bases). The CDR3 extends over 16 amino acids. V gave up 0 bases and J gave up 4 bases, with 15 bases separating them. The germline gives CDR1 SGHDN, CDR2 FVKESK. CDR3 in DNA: TGTGCCAGCAGCCAAGAGTGGGGGGGGTATGGCTATGGCTACACCTTC. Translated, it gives CASSQEWGGYGYGYTF.

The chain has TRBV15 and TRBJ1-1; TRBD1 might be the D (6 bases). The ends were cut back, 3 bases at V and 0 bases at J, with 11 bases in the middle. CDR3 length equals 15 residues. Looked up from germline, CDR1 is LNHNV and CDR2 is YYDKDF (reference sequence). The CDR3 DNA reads TGTGCCACCAGCAGGGAACAGGGCCTGAACACTGAAGCTTTCTTT. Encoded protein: CATSREQGLNTEAFF.